The clone carrying this T cell receptor beta chain has a single count. Its antigen is undetermined. CDR1 LNHNV and CDR2 YYDKDF come from the germline V gene (reference sequence). Trimming removed 3 bases from V and 2 bases from J; junction bases left unmatched: 6. CDR3 length: 15 residues. Researchers ran the PCR with 60 Vbeta and 13 Jbeta primers. Clones were sequenced by immunoSEQ multiplex PCR, and TCRdb holds only the in-frame ones, with some missing. The sample consists of under 200,000 clones, around 69% of them appearing once. The sample originates from a study of cytomegalovirus exposure and HLA in healthy donors. Study findings and constraints: Most subjects' HLA-A and HLA-B alleles were reportedly predicted from TCR beta sequences.

This TCR was sampled from a young woman in good health and CMV-seronegative. The sample was PBMCs. This chain connects TRBV15 to TRBJ2-5, with TRBD2 identical over 7 bases. The CDR3 nucleotides are TGTGCCACCAGCAGGAACGGGGGAGGGCAAGAGACCCAGTACTTC. The encoded protein is CATSRNGGGQETQYF.